This T cell receptor beta chain was identified during a study of shared clonotypes between healthy human individuals (dated by TCRdb to between 2020 and 2021). Concerning the study at large: A couple of women and three men aged 18 to 49 years were included in the cohort. For each donor, CD4 naive and CD4 memory were each given three plates, CD8 naive was given two plates, and CD8 memory was given one plate. To estimate repertoire size and how much clonotypes are shared between individuals, the study performed deep sequencing of blood TCR repertoires from 4 to 6 healthy adults. To increase sequencing depth and limit assay-specific biases, TCR repertoire library preparation and sequencing were carried out by different laboratories using diverse techniques. Per donor, leukapheresis produced somewhere between about 0.9 and 10 billion PBMCs.

Using the deep immunoSEQ assay, TCR CDR3 regions were amplified from genomic DNA by multiplex PCR. Extracted genomic DNA from each cell subset was spread evenly across all wells of several immunoSEQ 96-well plates, with each plate serving as a replicate. Each replicate PCR for sorted subsets received approximately 220 ng genomic DNA, equal to tens of thousands of T cell genomes. The purified libraries were quantified using a Qubit 3.0 fluorometer, sized with a Bioanalyzer 2100, and then quantified again using the KAPA Library Quantification kit. Each immunoSEQ 96-well plate was sequenced on its own single-read 150-cycle Illumina NextSeq 550 flow cell. Processing in the source paper ran as follows. Because only junctional sequences without quality scores were contained in the immunoSEQ output, filtering matching that applied to full-length reads could not be performed. Sequences were annotated with PyIR, a Python wrapper for IgBLAST v1.9, and V/J genes and CDR3 were assigned using IMGT germline references. Reads with weak V/J assignments (E-value above 1e-6), missing CDR3, stop codons, out-of-frame junctions, or ambiguous translated residues were removed. V3J clonotypes were defined by identical inferred V gene, J gene, and CDR3 amino acid sequence. The percentage overlap between two repertoires was calculated by dividing the number of shared unique clonotypes by the size of the smaller repertoire. Richness of each repertoire was evaluated using RTK rarefaction, the Chao1 estimator, and Recon v2.1 estimates of unobserved clonotypes. Generation probabilities for all TCRbeta clonotypes obtained by the gDNA method from a few donors were computed using OLGA. The table was pulled from immuneACCESS by TCRdb, which kept in-frame rearrangements only. Such tables lose some clones; where checked, under half of the loss comes from unresolved V genes, and the rest has no known cause. D and trimming come from the DNA, and the V and J calls and clone size come from that table. The sample table lists about 2.4 million clones, around nine tenths of them with a count of one. Of the sample, roughly 0.15% is held by the ten largest clones.

Results and caveats for the whole study, not just this receptor: Only blood was sampled, and tissue TCR repertoires likely differ from those in blood. Sharing across a few donors was observed for 5% to 6.5% of naive CD4, about 4% of naive CD8, over 2% of memory CD4, and roughly 0.4% of memory CD8 clonotypes. Pairwise subsampling led to the expectation that sequencing depth would affect the degree of clonotype sharing among donors. Higher generation probabilities were observed for clonotypes shared by all four sorted-subset donors than for non-shared clonotypes. Naive subsets generally had larger estimated clonotype richness than memory subsets did. Incomplete sequencing was indicated by rarefaction of sorted-subset datasets, despite the large sequencing depth. The small number of donors limited the genetic and exposure-history diversity represented.

The CDR3 measures 15 amino acids from cysteine to phenylalanine. Only the CDR3 DNA stays, 45 bases, in frame from base 1. CDR1 and CDR2 are read off the germline V gene as SGHAT and FQNNGV. Healthy HIV-negative adults with no recently reported acute infections or vaccinations were included as donors. Only Caucasian adults living in Nashville, Tennessee, USA were represented among the donors. CD4+ T cells were enriched by magnetic negative selection; naive cells were then positively selected on CD45RA, and the negative fraction formed the memory subset. Blood was collected by leukapheresis, and PBMCs were isolated by Ficoll-Histopaque density gradient centrifugation and then cryopreserved in liquid nitrogen vapor phase. Analytical flow cytometry was used to check the purity and quantity of every magnetically sorted T cell population. Genomic DNA was isolated from each sorted fraction and quantified by UV absorbance on a Nanodrop 2000c.

Remarks on this clone: Its specific antigen is unknown. No per-base quality is available; no much larger clone lies one base away.

Input material: naive CD4+ T cells sorted from blood. The sample's cell subset or site label, decoded: CD45RA+ positively selected. The chain is assembled from TRBV11-2 and TRBJ2-5, with 8 junctional bases fitting TRBD1. The end of the DNA is better explained by TRBJ2-7, so the J call may be wrong. The TCR was taken from a man aged 18-30 years in good health. The CDR3: CASSNRPGQAYEQYF. In nucleotides, the sequence is TGTGCCAGCAGCAACCGACCGGGACAGGCCTACGAGCAGTACTTC.